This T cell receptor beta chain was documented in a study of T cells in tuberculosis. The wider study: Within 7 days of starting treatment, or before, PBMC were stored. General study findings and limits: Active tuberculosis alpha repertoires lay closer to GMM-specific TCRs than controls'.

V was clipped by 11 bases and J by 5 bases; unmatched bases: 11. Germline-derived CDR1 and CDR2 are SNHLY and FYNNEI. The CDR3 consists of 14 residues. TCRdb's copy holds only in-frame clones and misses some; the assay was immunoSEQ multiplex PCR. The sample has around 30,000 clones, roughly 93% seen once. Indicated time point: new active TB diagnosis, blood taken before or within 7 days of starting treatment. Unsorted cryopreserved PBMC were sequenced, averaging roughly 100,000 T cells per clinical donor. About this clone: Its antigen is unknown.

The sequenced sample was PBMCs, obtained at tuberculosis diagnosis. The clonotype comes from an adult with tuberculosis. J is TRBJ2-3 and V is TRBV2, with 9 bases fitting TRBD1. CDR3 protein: CAGTGGRSGDTQYF. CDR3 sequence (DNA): TGTGCCGGAACAGGGGGCCGATCAGGAGATACGCAGTATTTT.